A single sample gave rise to the 2 T cell receptor beta chains below, sequenced in a study of beta chain features in type 1 diabetes. The authors reverse transcribed all of the isolated RNA, so sequencing captured expressed TCRB transcripts. Sequencing used immunoSEQ multiplex PCR; TCRdb keeps in-frame clones, though not all of them. The data show some 290,000 clones, with more than 13% seen just once and under 0.02% held by the top ten. No antigen has been assigned to these receptors. Study conclusions and caveats: Shortening that was moderate but significant affected the TCRB CDR3s of Type 1 diabetes patients in all four CD4+ subsets.

Sequenced sample: naive CD4+ T cells from blood. The receptor set was obtained from a man aged 25 to 45 with type 1 diabetes.

This clone was counted only a few times. This sequence joins TRBV7-9 and TRBJ1-1, with 9 nucleotides matching TRBD1. The CDR3 is 13 amino acids. The germline V gene has CDR1 SEHNR and CDR2 FQNEAQ (reference sequence). The J segment lost 8 bases and the V segment lost 4 bases, leaving 5 bases of the junction unmatched. CDR3 region: CASSSWDRVEAFF. CDR3 DNA: TGTGCCAGCAGCTCGTGGGACAGGGTAGAAGCTTTCTTT.

This clone was seen a handful of times. The V call is TRBV30, the J call TRBJ2-1; D is undetermined. Trimming stripped 4 bases from V and 0 bases from J, with 10 bases between. Germline V CDR1 and CDR2: GTSNPN, SVGIG (reference sequence). The CDR3 has 14 amino acids. CDR3 sequence reads: CAWNPTRSYNEQFF. The DNA for the CDR3 is TGTGCCTGGAACCCCACGCGCTCCTACAATGAGCAGTTCTTC. The whole variable domain, remainder taken from reference TRBV30 and TRBJ2-1, is SQTIHQWPATLVQPVGSPLSLECTVEGTSNPNLYWYRQAAGRGLQLLFYSVGIGQISSEVPQNLSASRPQDRQFILSSKKLLLSDSGFYLCAWNPTRSYNEQFFGPGTRLTVL.